This T cell receptor (beta chain) was documented in a study of blood T cell repertoires in COVID-19. Study information: COVID-19 samples collected from the United States, Italy and Spain covered acute and convalescent phases.

Seattle enrolled patients during active infection and tracked them longitudinally. V was shortened by 5 bases and J by 3 bases, with 8 bases between the two germline ends. This CDR3 is 13 amino acids long. CDR1 and CDR2 (germline): GTSNPN, SVGIG (reference sequence). Original processing notes: Amplification with reference gene primers provided the estimates of nucleated cell counts. Profiling relied on immunoSEQ multiplex PCR, and the TCRdb table lists in-frame clones only, not all of them. For V, J and clone size, that table is used; D and trimming come from the DNA. Here the sample spans about 270,000 clones, around nine tenths being singletons.

The clonotype originates from a woman aged 65 to 85 with COVID-19, enrolled during active disease. V usage is TRBV30 and J usage is TRBJ1-6; D might be TRBD1 (6 bases). Material for sequencing was peripheral blood. The CDR3 nucleotides are TGTGCCTGGGGGGACAACTATAATTCACCCCTCCACTTT. Translated: CAWGDNYNSPLHF.